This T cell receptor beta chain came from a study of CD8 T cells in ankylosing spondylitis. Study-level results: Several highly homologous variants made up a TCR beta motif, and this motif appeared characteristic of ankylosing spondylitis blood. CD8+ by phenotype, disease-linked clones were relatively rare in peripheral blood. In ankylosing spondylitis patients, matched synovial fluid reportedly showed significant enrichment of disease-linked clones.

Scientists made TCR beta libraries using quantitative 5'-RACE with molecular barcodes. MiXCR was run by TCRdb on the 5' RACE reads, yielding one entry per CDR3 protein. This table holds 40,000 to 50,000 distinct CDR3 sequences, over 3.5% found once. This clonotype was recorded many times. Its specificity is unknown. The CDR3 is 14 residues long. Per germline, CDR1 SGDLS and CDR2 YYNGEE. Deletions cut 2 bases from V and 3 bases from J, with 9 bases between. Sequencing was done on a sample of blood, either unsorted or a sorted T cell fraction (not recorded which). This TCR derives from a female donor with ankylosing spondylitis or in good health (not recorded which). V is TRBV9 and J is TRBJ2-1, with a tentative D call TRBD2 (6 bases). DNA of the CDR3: TGTGCCAGCAGCGTCGGGGGTTTCTACAATGAGCAGTTCTTC. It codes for CASSVGGFYNEQFF.